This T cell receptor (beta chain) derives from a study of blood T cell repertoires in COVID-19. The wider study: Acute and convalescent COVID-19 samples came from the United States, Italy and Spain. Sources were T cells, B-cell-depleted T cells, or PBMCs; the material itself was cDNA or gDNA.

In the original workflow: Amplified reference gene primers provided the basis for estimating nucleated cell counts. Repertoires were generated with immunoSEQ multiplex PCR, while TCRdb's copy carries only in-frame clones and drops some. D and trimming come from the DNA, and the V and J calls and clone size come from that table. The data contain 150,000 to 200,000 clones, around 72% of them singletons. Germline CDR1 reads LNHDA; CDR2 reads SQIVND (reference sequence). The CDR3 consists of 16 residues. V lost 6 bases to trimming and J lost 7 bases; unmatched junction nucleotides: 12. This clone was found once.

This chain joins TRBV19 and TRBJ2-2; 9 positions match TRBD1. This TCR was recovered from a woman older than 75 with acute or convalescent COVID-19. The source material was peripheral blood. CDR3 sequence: CASSNAGTGSGGELFF. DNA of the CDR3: TGTGCCAGTAGCAACGCAGGGACAGGGAGCGGCGGGGAGCTGTTTTTT.